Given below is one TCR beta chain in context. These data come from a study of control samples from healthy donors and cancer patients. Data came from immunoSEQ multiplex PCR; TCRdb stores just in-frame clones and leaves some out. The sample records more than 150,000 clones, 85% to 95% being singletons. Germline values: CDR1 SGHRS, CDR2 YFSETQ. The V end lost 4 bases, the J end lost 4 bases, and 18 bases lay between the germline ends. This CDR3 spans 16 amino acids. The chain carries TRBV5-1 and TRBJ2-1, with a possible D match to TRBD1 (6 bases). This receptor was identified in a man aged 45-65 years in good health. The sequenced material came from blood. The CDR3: CASSVGHPNSYNEQFF. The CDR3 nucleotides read TGCGCCAGCAGCGTGGGACATCCAAACTCTTACAATGAGCAGTTCTTC.